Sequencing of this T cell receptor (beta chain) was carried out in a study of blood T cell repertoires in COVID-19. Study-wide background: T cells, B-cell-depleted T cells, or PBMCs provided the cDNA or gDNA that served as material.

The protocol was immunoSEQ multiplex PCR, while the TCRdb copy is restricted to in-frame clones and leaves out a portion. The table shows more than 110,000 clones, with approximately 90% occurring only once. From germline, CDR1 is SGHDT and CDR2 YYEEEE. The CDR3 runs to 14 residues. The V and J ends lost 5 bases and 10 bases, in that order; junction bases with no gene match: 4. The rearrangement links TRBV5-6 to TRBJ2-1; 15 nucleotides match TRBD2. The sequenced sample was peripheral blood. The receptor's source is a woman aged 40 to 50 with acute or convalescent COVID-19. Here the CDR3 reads CASSTGTSGREQFF. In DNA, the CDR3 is TGTGCCAGCAGTACCGGGACTAGCGGGAGGGAGCAGTTCTTC.